The 30 T cell receptor beta chains below come from one sample, sequenced in a study of control samples from healthy donors and cancer patients (dated by TCRdb to the early 2020s). Libraries were prepared through the immunoSEQ multiplex PCR assay. The clones in this table, taken by TCRdb from immuneACCESS, are in-frame only. Not every clone is retained; where verified, under half of the shortfall comes from an unresolved V gene, and the cause of the rest is unknown. The sample profile shows 200,000 or so clones; about 90% of them were found once. The ten largest clones represent roughly 1.9% of the sample. Sequencing input: blood. These receptors all come from a man younger than 45 in good health.

V is TRBV7-9 and J is TRBJ2-5; 7 bases are a match to TRBD2. CDR1 is SEHNR, CDR2 FQNEAQ, per germline (reference sequence). J lost 5 bases, V lost 1 base, and 16 bases had no gene match. This CDR3 is 18 amino acids long. Here the CDR3 DNA reads TGTGCCAGCAGCTTAGACGGGCTAGCGGCCCGAGTCGGGGAGACCCAGTACTTC. Its protein product is CASSLDGLAARVGETQYF.

This sequence joins TRBV27 and TRBJ1-4; 7 nucleotides align to TRBD1. V lost 3 bases, J lost 7 bases, and 5 bases stayed unmatched. Germline V lookup: CDR1 MNHEY, CDR2 SMNVEV (reference sequence). This CDR3 has 14 amino acids. The CDR3: CASSFRGRSEKLFF. For the CDR3, the DNA is TGTGCCAGCAGTTTTAGGGGGCGCAGTGAAAAACTGTTTTTT.

The chain joins TRBV30 to TRBJ2-1; D call uncertain. The germline CDR1 and CDR2 sequences are GTSNPN and SVGIG (reference sequence). The CDR3 sequence is 10 residues long. V was pared by 2 bases and J by 8 bases, with 4 bases between. CDR3 sequence: CAWSRDEQFF. CDR3 nucleotides: TGTGCCTGGAGTAGGGATGAGCAGTTCTTC.

This chain joins TRBV6-5 and TRBJ1-5; D gene ambiguous. CDR1 MNHEY and CDR2 SVGAGI come from the germline V gene. The CDR3 consists of 13 residues. V was trimmed by 6 bases and J by 5 bases, leaving 11 bases between them. Written as DNA, the CDR3 is TGTGCCAGCAGCGTGACCGGGGATCAGCCCCAGCATTTT. It yields the protein CASSVTGDQPQHF.

V usage is TRBV6-5 and J usage is TRBJ2-7, with D possibly called TRBD1 or TRBD2 (5 bases each). The CDR3 is made up of 14 amino acids. Germline values: CDR1 MNHEY, CDR2 SVGAGI. With 8 bases removed from V and 5 bases from J, the gap between germline ends came to 19 bases. The DNA for the CDR3 is TGTGCCAGCTCGTCCGGGACCTATGAGGACGAGCAGTACTTC. Protein product: CASSSGTYEDEQYF.

The V and J genes are TRBV11-2 and TRBJ2-1, with D perhaps TRBD1 or TRBD2 (5 bases each). This CDR3 region has 16 residues. The germline gives CDR1 SGHAT, CDR2 FQNNGV. The V end lost 5 bases, the J end lost 0 bases, and 14 bases lay between the germline ends. The CDR3 sequence is CASSPDPGGSYNEQFF. CDR3 coding DNA: TGTGCCAGCAGCCCAGATCCTGGGGGCTCCTACAATGAGCAGTTCTTC.

V gene TRBV18 combines with J gene TRBJ1-1; D gene uncertain. This CDR3 is 15 amino acids long. V shed 4 bases and J shed 4 bases, with 16 bases lying between them. Germline V CDR1 and CDR2: KGHSH, LQKENI. This CDR3 reads CASSLHTGLATEAFF. The DNA for the CDR3 is TGTGCCAGCTCACTTCACACGGGTCTCGCCACTGAAGCTTTCTTT. Full variable domain (rest looked up from reference TRBV18 and TRBJ1-1): NAGVMQNPRHLVRRRGQEARLRCSPMKGHSHVYWYRQLPEEGLKFMVYLQKENIIDESGMPKERFSAEFPKEGPSILRIQQVVRGDSAAYFCASSLHTGLATEAFFGQGTRLTVV.

This chain links TRBV19 with TRBJ1-1, with 8 bases aligning to TRBD1. Per the germline V gene, CDR1 is LNHDA and CDR2 is SQIVND (reference sequence). The CDR3 is 12 amino acids. The J segment lost 3 bases and the V segment lost 8 bases, leaving 2 bases of the junction unmatched. The CDR3 sequence is CASQQGDTEAFF. The CDR3 DNA reads TGTGCCAGTCAACAGGGGGACACTGAAGCTTTCTTT.

The table lists this clone with a count of one. The CDR3 DNA sequence: TGTGCCAGCAGTCAGACAGGGGAAACTGAAGCTTTCTTT. Protein product: CASSQTGETEAFF. J is TRBJ1-1 and V is TRBV27, with 8 bases that match TRBD1. The CDR3 has 13 residues. CDR1 is MNHEY and CDR2 is SMNVEV in the germline V gene (reference sequence). Trimming at V came to 5 bases and at J to 5 bases, leaving 4 bases not matched to a gene.

The gene calls are TRBV27 and TRBJ2-3; D is unresolved. CDR1 is MNHEY and CDR2 is SMNVEV in the germline V gene (reference sequence). Trimming removed 5 bases from V and 2 bases from J, with 11 bases in between. The CDR3 consists of 14 residues. As DNA, the CDR3 is TGTGCCAGCAGTGTGGCAACCGCCACAGATACGCAGTATTTT. Translation gives CASSVATATDTQYF.

This chain uses TRBV4-2 with TRBJ2-4; D gene uncertain. Per germline, CDR1 LGHNA and CDR2 YNFKEQ. The CDR3 has 15 amino acids. Trimming took 4 bases from V and 1 from J, leaving 11 bases between them. As DNA, the CDR3 is TGTGCCAGCAGCCCCCTGGGAAGCGCCAAAAACATTCAGTACTTC. It yields the protein CASSPLGSAKNIQYF.

The gene calls are TRBV10-3 and TRBJ2-3; TRBD2 agrees at 14 bases. This CDR3 spans 18 amino acids. V lost 4 bases to trimming and J lost 0 bases; unmatched junction nucleotides: 6. The germline V gene has CDR1 ENHRY and CDR2 SYGVKD. The CDR3 bases are TGTGCCATCAGTGGGGGGACTAGCGGGGGTCCTAGCACAGATACGCAGTATTTT. Amino acids: CAISGGTSGGPSTDTQYF.

This chain uses TRBV24-1 with TRBJ1-2; possibly TRBD1 for D (6 bases). The germline gives CDR1 KGHDR, CDR2 SFDVKD. The length of the CDR3 is 12 residues. The V and J ends lost 4 bases and 8 bases respectively, with 10 bases between them. CDR3 in DNA: TGTGCCACCAGTGACTACAGGGACGGCTACACCTTC. Residues: CATSDYRDGYTF.

The V call is TRBV27, the J call TRBJ2-7; TRBD1 matches at 9 bases. J lost 6 bases, V lost 6 bases, and 12 bases had no gene match. The CDR3 is made up of 15 amino acids. CDR1 is MNHEY, CDR2 SMNVEV, per germline (reference sequence). DNA for the CDR3: TGTGCCAGCAGCCACCTCGGGGACAGGGCTTCCGAGCAGTACTTC. This codes for CASSHLGDRASEQYF.

This clone was seen a single time. The chain combines TRBV11-3 with TRBJ2-1; no clear D gene. The germline V gene encodes CDR1 SGHNT and CDR2 YENEEA. Trimming removed 0 bases at V and 5 bases at J, with 11 bases between. This CDR3 comprises 15 residues. The CDR3 is CASSLDQSSHNEQFF. CDR3 nucleotide sequence: TGTGCCAGCAGCTTAGATCAGTCCAGCCACAATGAGCAGTTCTTC.

The gene calls are TRBV30 and TRBJ2-1, with 11 bases fitting TRBD1. The CDR3 totals 15 residues. Germline V lookup: CDR1 GTSNPN, CDR2 SVGIG (reference sequence). With 2 bases clipped from V and 7 bases from J, the junction kept 7 bases outside the gene matches. CDR3 amino acids: CAWSHGQGAGNEQFF. CDR3 nucleotide sequence: TGTGCCTGGAGTCACGGACAGGGGGCCGGGAATGAGCAGTTCTTC.

The rearrangement links TRBV4-1 to TRBJ1-2; the D is unclear. Germline lookup yields CDR1 MGHRA and CDR2 YSYEKL. The CDR3 is 15 amino acids. V lost 2 bases and J lost 3, with 13 bases in between. The CDR3 reads CASSQFEGQHYGYTF. CDR3 DNA sequence: TGCGCCAGCAGCCAATTCGAAGGGCAGCACTATGGCTACACCTTC.

The genes are TRBV19 and TRBJ2-6; 7 positions match TRBD1. Germline lookup yields CDR1 LNHDA and CDR2 SQIVND (reference sequence). CDR3 length: 17 residues. V lost 4 bases, J lost 0 bases, and 6 bases stayed unmatched. CDR3 in DNA: TGTGCCAGTAGTAGACAGGGAGCGAGCTCTGGGGCCAACGTCCTGACTTTC. It specifies CASSRQGASSGANVLTF. The full variable domain, its missing parts supplied by reference TRBV19 and TRBJ2-6, is DGGITQSPKYLFRKEGQNVTLSCEQNLNHDAMYWYRQDPGQGLRLIYYSQIVNDFQKGDIAEGYSVSREKKESFPLTVTSAQKNPTAFYLCASSRQGASSGANVLTFGAGSRLTVL.

This chain connects TRBV2 to TRBJ2-1; D is perhaps TRBD1 or TRBD2 (6 bases each). Germline loops: CDR1 SNHLY, CDR2 FYNNEI. V lost 5 bases and J lost 4, with 15 bases in between. This CDR3 has 15 residues. The CDR3 DNA follows: TGTGCCAGCAGTTATAAGGGGGGAGGATACAATGAGCAGTTCTTC. Translated, it gives CASSYKGGGYNEQFF.

This chain connects TRBV29-1 to TRBJ1-5; D is possibly TRBD1 (6 bases). The CDR3 covers 12 residues. The V gene's germline CDR1 is SQVTM and CDR2 ANQGSEA. V dropped 7 bases and J dropped 4 bases, with 11 bases sitting between them. The CDR3 DNA sequence: TGCAGCGCCAGGGGAGAAAATCAGCCCCAGCATTTT. Its translation: CSARGENQPQHF.

The rearrangement uses TRBV28 and TRBJ1-1, with D possibly TRBD1 on 6 matching bases. V lost 4 bases and J 3 bases, leaving 18 bases between the germline ends. The CDR3 is 16 amino acids. CDR1 and CDR2 from the germline V gene are MDHEN and SYDVKM. CDR3 amino acids: CASSSSFTGRDTEAFF. In nucleotides, the CDR3 is TGTGCCAGCAGTTCAAGTTTTACAGGGCGGGACACTGAAGCTTTCTTT.

This chain connects TRBV7-2 to TRBJ2-7, with D perhaps matching TRBD1 or TRBD2 (5 bases each). Trimming cost V 5 bases and J 2 bases, with 13 bases left between them. This CDR3 contains 14 residues. CDR1 is SGHTA, CDR2 FQGNSA, per germline. CDR3: CASSPRGTAYEQYF. CDR3 DNA: TGTGCCAGCAGCCCCCGGGGCACGGCCTACGAGCAGTACTTC.

The gene calls are TRBV6-6 and TRBJ1-6, with TRBD1 matching over 9 bases. Germline-derived CDR1 and CDR2 are MNHNY and SVGAGI (reference sequence). This CDR3 is built from 13 residues. Losses at the gene ends were 10 bases for V and 7 bases for J; bases not matched to a gene: 5. CDR3 in amino acids: CAIGGTGNSPLHF. DNA of the CDR3: TGTGCCATAGGCGGGACAGGGAATTCACCCCTCCACTTT.

V is TRBV3-1 (or the pseudogene TRBV3-2) and J is TRBJ2-3; D may be TRBD1 or TRBD2 (6 bases each). The CDR3 extends over 15 amino acids. V gave up 0 bases and J gave up 7 bases, with 14 bases separating them. Germline CDR1 is LGHDT and CDR2 is YNNKEL (reference sequence). In DNA form, the CDR3 reads TGTGCCAGCAGCCAAGATGGTGGGGGGCGGAATACGCAGTATTTT. It yields the protein CASSQDGGGRNTQYF.

The chain employs TRBV21-1 and TRBJ1-5. TRBV21-1 is given as a pseudogene. The CDR3 totals 13 residues. The DNA for the CDR3 is TGTGCCAGGGCGGAACAGCTCAATCAGCCCCAGCATTTT. This codes for CARAEQLNQPQHF.

The rearrangement links TRBV30 to TRBJ1-2; D perhaps matches TRBD1 (5 bases). Germline CDR1 is GTSNPN and CDR2 is SVGIG (reference sequence). The CDR3 has 15 amino acids. With 1 base removed from V and 5 bases from J, the gap between germline ends came to 17 bases. The CDR3 nucleotides are TGTGCCTGGAGTGGGGCATGGAGGGGTGTTTATGGCTACACCTTC. Translating it yields CAWSGAWRGVYGYTF. Complete variable domain (other parts from reference TRBV30 and TRBJ1-2): SQTIHQWPATLVQPVGSPLSLECTVEGTSNPNLYWYRQAAGRGLQLLFYSVGIGQISSEVPQNLSASRPQDRQFILSSKKLLLSDSGFYLCAWSGAWRGVYGYTFGSGTRLTVV.

This clone was recorded at least ten times. The chain uses TRBV7-8 and TRBJ1-5; no firm D call. Trimming shortened V by 5 bases and J by 5 bases, and 16 bases separated the two germline ends. CDR1 is SGHVS and CDR2 is FQNEAQ in the germline V gene. The CDR3 length is 15 residues. CDR3 sequence reads: CASSPFGRGDQPQHF. The CDR3 bases are TGTGCCAGCAGCCCGTTTGGGCGGGGTGATCAGCCCCAGCATTTT.

V usage is TRBV30 and J usage is TRBJ2-5, with 7 positions matching TRBD1. The germline V gene encodes CDR1 GTSNPN and CDR2 SVGIG (reference sequence). CDR3 length: 13 residues. The junction had 6 bases not matched to a gene; V was cut back by 7 bases and J by 1 base. The CDR3 sequence: CAFARDSQETQYF. CDR3 nucleotides: TGTGCCTTCGCCCGGGACAGCCAAGAGACCCAGTACTTC.

The chain has TRBV6-1 and TRBJ1-1; D is unclear. The CDR3 loop spans 14 amino acids. V gave up 3 bases and J gave up 0 bases, with 8 bases separating them. Germline V gene lookup returns CDR1 MNHNS and CDR2 SASEGT. CDR3 sequence (DNA): TGTGCCAGCAGTGAGACACTCTTGAACACTGAAGCTTTCTTT. This gives the protein CASSETLLNTEAFF.

The V call is TRBV5-1, the J call TRBJ2-7; either TRBD1 or TRBD2 may supply D (5 bases each). Germline loops: CDR1 SGHRS, CDR2 YFSETQ. V dropped 2 bases and J dropped 1 base, with 13 bases sitting between them. The CDR3 is 15 residues long. The CDR3 nucleotides read TGCGCCAGCAGCTTCCAACGGGACCATTCCTACGAGCAGTACTTC. Protein: CASSFQRDHSYEQYF.